This T cell receptor beta chain is drawn from a study of T cell responses to AZD1222 COVID-19 vaccine. Study overall: Second-dose timings of about 4 or about 12 weeks were pooled. Points from the study as a whole: Rises in breadth and depth of Spike-specific TCRs came after two AZD1222 doses. Baseline seropositives among AZD1222 recipients totaled only five or six.

Sequencing used immunoSEQ multiplex PCR; TCRdb keeps in-frame clones, though not all of them. This sample yields about 170,000 clones, of which approximately 92% are seen a single time; 1.6% belongs to the top ten. Germline loops: CDR1 MNHEY, CDR2 SMNVEV (reference sequence). V lost 8 bases and J lost 0, with 22 bases in between. The CDR3 runs to 18 residues. Notes on this clone: Its target is unknown.

This receptor was taken from an adult in good health. The sequencing here drew on peripheral blood, taken on day 0 of AZD1222 vaccination. V usage is TRBV27 and J usage is TRBJ2-2; D is undetermined. The CDR3 DNA follows: TGTGCCAGCGCCATCGACCATGTGAGCCGACCGAACACCGGGGAGCTGTTTTTT. It codes for CASAIDHVSRPNTGELFF.